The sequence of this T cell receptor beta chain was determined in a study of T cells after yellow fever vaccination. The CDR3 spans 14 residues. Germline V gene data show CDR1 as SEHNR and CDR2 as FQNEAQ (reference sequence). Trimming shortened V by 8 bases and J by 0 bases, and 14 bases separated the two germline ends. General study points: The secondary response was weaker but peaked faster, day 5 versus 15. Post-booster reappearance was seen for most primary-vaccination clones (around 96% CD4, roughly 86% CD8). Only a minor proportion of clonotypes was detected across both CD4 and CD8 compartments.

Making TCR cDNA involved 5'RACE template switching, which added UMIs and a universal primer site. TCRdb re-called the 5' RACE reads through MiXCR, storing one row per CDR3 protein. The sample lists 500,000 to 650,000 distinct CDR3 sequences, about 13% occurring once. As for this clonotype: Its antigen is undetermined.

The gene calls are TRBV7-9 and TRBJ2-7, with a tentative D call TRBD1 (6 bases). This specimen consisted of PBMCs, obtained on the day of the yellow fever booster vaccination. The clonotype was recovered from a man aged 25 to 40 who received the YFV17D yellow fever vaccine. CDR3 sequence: CASQDRTYSYEQYF. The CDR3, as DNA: TGTGCCAGCCAGGACAGAACGTACTCCTACGAGCAGTACTTC.